Each of the 6 T cell receptor beta chains below was sequenced from the same sample in a study of blood T cell repertoires in COVID-19. Produced via immunoSEQ multiplex PCR; TCRdb's table is partial and in-frame only. The sample includes a few hundred thousand clones, 86% of them seen just once. Sample: peripheral blood. The receptors originated from a man aged 80 or over with acute or convalescent COVID-19.

The CDR3 region has the DNA TGTGCCAGCAGCTTAGACAGGGTAGCAAGGCTGTTTTTT. Translation: CASSLDRVARLFF. This chain connects TRBV7-2 to TRBJ2-2; the D gene is possibly TRBD1 (6 bases). There are 13 residues in the CDR3. V was trimmed by 1 base and J by 13 bases, leaving 13 bases between them. Germline-derived CDR1 and CDR2 are SGHTA and FQGNSA.

The J gene is TRBJ2-1, the V gene TRBV11-2; 13 bases fit TRBD2. This CDR3 contains 14 residues. Germline V CDR1 and CDR2: SGHAT, FQNNGV. V shed 5 bases, J shed 10 bases, and the junction held 5 bases outside the gene matches. CDR3: CASSPRTSGGEQFF. The CDR3 bases are TGTGCCAGCAGCCCGCGGACTAGCGGGGGAGAGCAGTTCTTC.

The chain links TRBV29-1 to TRBJ1-4, with D possibly TRBD1 on 6 matching bases. The CDR3 loop spans 14 amino acids. Trimming pared 3 bases from V and 4 bases from J, leaving 12 bases between. Germline loops: CDR1 SQVTM, CDR2 ANQGSEA. The CDR3 reads CSVELGAGNEKLFF. The CDR3, as DNA: TGCAGCGTTGAGTTGGGGGCAGGTAATGAAAAACTGTTTTTT.

The CDR3, as DNA: TGCGCCAGCAGCCAAGATATAGCGGGGGGGCACTACGAGCAGTACTTC. This gives the protein CASSQDIAGGHYEQYF. The chain recombines TRBV4-1 with TRBJ2-7; 11 nucleotides align to TRBD2. The CDR3 totals 16 residues. Germline CDR1 and CDR2: MGHRA and YSYEKL. J was trimmed by 3 bases and V by 0 bases; bases with no gene match: 4.

This chain links TRBV19 with TRBJ2-5; 7 nucleotides match TRBD2. Trimming at V came to 4 bases and at J to 5 bases, leaving 13 bases not matched to a gene. CDR3 length: 16 residues. The germline gives CDR1 LNHDA, CDR2 SQIVND (reference sequence). Here the CDR3 DNA reads TGTGCCAGTAGTAAGCGAACTAGCGTGGGAGGGGAGACCCAGTACTTC. It translates to CASSKRTSVGGETQYF.

The chain couples TRBV4-1 to TRBJ2-2; 10 positions agree with TRBD2. CDR1 and CDR2 (germline): MGHRA, YSYEKL. The CDR3 runs to 18 residues. V shed 1 base and J 1 base; nucleotides not matched to a gene: 6. The CDR3 DNA reads as TGCGCCAGCAGCCAAGTAACCGGACTAGCGGTGAACACCGGGGAGCTGTTTTTT. Its translation: CASSQVTGLAVNTGELFF.